This TCR beta chain is from a study of monozygotic twins with inflammatory bowel disease. The germline CDR1 and CDR2 sequences are SGHRS and YFSETQ. The CDR3 is 14 amino acids. Each CDR3 protein gets one entry in TCRdb, which reprocessed the 5' RACE reads and gives no DNA. The listing records over 350,000 distinct CDR3 sequences. About this clonotype itself: Its specificity is unknown.

Overall study results and limits: Among T cells, the various subtypes were not distinguishable. IBD patients had lower TCRbeta diversity (inverse Simpson) than healthy co-twins.

This sequence was found in a human donor with ulcerative colitis or Crohn's disease, or a healthy co-twin of an affected twin (not recorded which). The chain uses TRBV5-1 and TRBJ1-1; TCRdb gives TRBD1 as the D gene, but with no DNA this cannot be confirmed. Sequencing was done on a sample of blood. The CDR3 loop reads CASSGQGGDTEAFF. The entire variable domain, with the rest obtained from reference TRBV5-1 and TRBJ1-1, is as follows: KAGVTQTPRYLIKTRGQQVTLSCSPISGHRSVSWYQQTPGQGLQFLFEYFSETQRNKGNFPGRFSGRQFSNSRSEMNVSTLELGDSALYLCASSGQGGDTEAFFGQGTRLTVV.